This is a list of T cell receptor beta chains from one sample in a study of blood T cell repertoires in COVID-19. The method was immunoSEQ multiplex PCR; TCRdb's version includes in-frame clones alone and lacks a portion of them. The sample yields 150,000 to 200,000 clones, roughly 88% seen once. Input material: PBMCs or T cells enriched from blood (not recorded which). These receptors were collected from a woman in her 50s who had recovered from COVID-19. CDR3s include the opening cysteine and the closing phenylalanine or tryptophan. The D gene is left open where the match is weak. Only part of the rows carry a size: once, few, many, or a class if the clone is expanded.

J | D | V | size | DNA | CDR3
TRBJ1-3 | NA | TRBV4-2 | NA | TGTGCCAGCAGCCAACTCCGGCCCGAGCGGGAAAACACCATATATTTT | CASSQLRPERENTIYF
TRBJ2-5 | TRBD1 | TRBV15 | NA | TGTGCCACCAGCAGAGATCCAGGGGGTCGCTCGGGGACCCAGTACTTC | CATSRDPGGRSGTQYF
TRBJ1-5 | NA | TRBV7-9 | NA | TGTGCCAGCAGCCCAAAGGCGGGGTGGGATCAGCCCCAGCATTTT | CASSPKAGWDQPQHF
TRBJ1-5 | TRBD1 | TRBV19 | NA | TGTGCCAGTAGTGAGACAGGGGGCCTTGGACAGCCCCAGCATTTT | CASSETGGLGQPQHF
TRBJ1-6 | NA | TRBV9 | NA | TGTGCCAGCAGCGTCGCCCCCGGCGGGGGTACAGGGAGTAATTCACCCCTCCACTTT | CASSVAPGGGTGSNSPLHF
TRBJ2-1 | TRBD2 | TRBV3-1/TRBV3-2 | NA | TGTGCCAGCAGCCAGCTGACTAGCGGGGGGAGGAATGAGCAGTTCTTC | CASSQLTSGGRNEQFF
TRBJ2-7 | TRBD2 | TRBV23-1 | once | TGCGCCAGCAGGGGACTAGCGGGGGGGTGGATCTACGAGCAGTACTTC | CASRGLAGGWIYEQYF
TRBJ2-7 | TRBD2 | TRBV27 | NA | TGTGCCAGCAGTCCCGGGGGGGAGCAGTACTTC | CASSPGGEQYF
TRBJ1-5 | NA | TRBV3-1/TRBV3-2 | NA | TGTGCCAGCAGCGTGGGAGGATCCTGGGGGCAGCCCCAGCATTTT | CASSVGGSWGQPQHF
TRBJ2-1 | NA | TRBV29-1 | NA | TGCAGCGTTGAAGATGGCCCAGTCAGGGGCTCCTACAATGAGCAGTTCTTC | CSVEDGPVRGSYNEQFF
TRBJ1-1 | NA | TRBV5-8 | NA | TGTGCCAGCAGCCCCGGACACCCATCCTACACTGAAGCTTTCTTT | CASSPGHPSYTEAFF
TRBJ2-4 | NA | TRBV7-8 | NA | TGTGCCAGCAGCTTAAAGGGGATACTCTACTTC | CASSLKGILYF
TRBJ2-7 | TRBD2 | TRBV19 | NA | TGTGCCAGTAGGTCTAGCGGGGTCGTTTCCTACGAGCAGTACTTC | CASRSSGVVSYEQYF
TRBJ2-2 | TRBD1 | TRBV19 | once | TGTGCCACCTATAGCGGACAGGGGGCGACCGGGGAGCTGTTTTTT | CATYSGQGATGELFF
TRBJ2-6 | NA | TRBV6-2/TRBV6-3 | once | TGTGCCAGCAGTTACGCCCCCAGAGGGCGTGGGGCCAACGTCCTGACTTTC | CASSYAPRGRGANVLTF
TRBJ1-2 | TRBD1 | TRBV3-1/TRBV3-2 | NA | TGTGCCAGCAGCCCCCCGAGGGGGCCCTCCAACTATGGCTACACCTTC | CASSPPRGPSNYGYTF
TRBJ1-1 | NA | TRBV4-3 | once | TGCGCCAGCAGCCAACGTACAGCGAACACTGAAGCTTTCTTT | CASSQRTANTEAFF
TRBJ1-3 | NA | TRBV7-2 | NA | TGTGCCAGCAGCTTAGGATTCGGGAGGAATGGAAACACCATATATTTT | CASSLGFGRNGNTIYF
TRBJ1-1 | NA | TRBV19 | once | TGTGCCAGTATAGGGAGGGGGGGGATGAACACTGAAGCTTTCTTT | CASIGRGGMNTEAFF
TRBJ2-3 | TRBD1 | TRBV6-5 | NA | TGTGCCAGCAGTAACAGGGGGTCGAGCACAGATACGCAGTATTTT | CASSNRGSSTDTQYF
TRBJ2-3 | NA | TRBV6-5 | NA | TGTGCCAGCGGGAAACTAGCACGGGGCACAGATACGCAGTATTTT | CASGKLARGTDTQYF
TRBJ2-5 | TRBD1 | TRBV5-1 | NA | TGCGCCAGCAGCTCCCGACAGGGGGCGACGGAGACCCAGTACTTC | CASSSRQGATETQYF
TRBJ1-5 | NA | TRBV6-5 | NA | TGTGCCAGCAGTTCGGGAAGACAACTCAATCAGCCCCAGCATTTT | CASSSGRQLNQPQHF
TRBJ2-5 | NA | TRBV12-3/TRBV12-4 | NA | TGTGCCAGCAGTTTGTCGGCCGGGGAGACCCAGTACTTC | CASSLSAGETQYF
TRBJ1-6 | TRBD1 | TRBV15 | NA | TGTGCCACCAGCGGGGAGCTGCAGGGGGCCTCACCCCTCCACTTT | CATSGELQGASPLHF